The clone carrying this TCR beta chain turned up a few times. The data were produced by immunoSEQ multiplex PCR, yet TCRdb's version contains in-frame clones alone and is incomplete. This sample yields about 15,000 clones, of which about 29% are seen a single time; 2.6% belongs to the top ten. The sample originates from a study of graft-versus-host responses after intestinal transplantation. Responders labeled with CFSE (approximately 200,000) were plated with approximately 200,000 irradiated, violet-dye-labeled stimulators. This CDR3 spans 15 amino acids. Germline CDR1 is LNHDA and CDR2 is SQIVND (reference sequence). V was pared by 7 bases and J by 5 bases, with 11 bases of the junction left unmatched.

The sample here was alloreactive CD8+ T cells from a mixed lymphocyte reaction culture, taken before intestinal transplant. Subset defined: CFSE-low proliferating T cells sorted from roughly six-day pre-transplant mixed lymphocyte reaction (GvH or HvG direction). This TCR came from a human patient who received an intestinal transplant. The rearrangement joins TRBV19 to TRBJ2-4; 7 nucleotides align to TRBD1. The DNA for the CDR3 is TGTGCCAGTATGAATCAGGGACAGTCTGAAAACATTCAGTACTTC. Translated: CASMNQGQSENIQYF.